This T cell receptor beta chain is from a study of OX40 agonist ivuxolimab in advanced cancers. Whole-study results and caveats: Normalized T-cell clonal expansion was also low in a subset of nonresponders.

Data came from immunoSEQ multiplex PCR; TCRdb stores just in-frame clones and leaves some out. This table has tens of thousands of clones, approximately 80% appearing once. Details on this clone: Antigen specificity is unknown.

The germline V gene has CDR1 SGHVS and CDR2 FQNEAQ. V shed 2 bases, J shed 6 bases, and the junction held 12 bases outside the gene matches. This CDR3 region has 17 residues. The J gene is TRBJ2-1, the V gene TRBV7-8; 8 bases map to TRBD1. Specimen: CD4+ or CD8+ T cells sorted from blood, collected in a trial of the OX40 agonist ivuxolimab. The receptor was isolated from an adult with an advanced solid tumor such as melanoma, head and neck, liver or kidney cancer. The CDR3 DNA reads TGTGCCAGCAGCTTATCTTTGCGACAGGGGAAATTCAATGAGCAGTTCTTC. This encodes CASSLSLRQGKFNEQFF.